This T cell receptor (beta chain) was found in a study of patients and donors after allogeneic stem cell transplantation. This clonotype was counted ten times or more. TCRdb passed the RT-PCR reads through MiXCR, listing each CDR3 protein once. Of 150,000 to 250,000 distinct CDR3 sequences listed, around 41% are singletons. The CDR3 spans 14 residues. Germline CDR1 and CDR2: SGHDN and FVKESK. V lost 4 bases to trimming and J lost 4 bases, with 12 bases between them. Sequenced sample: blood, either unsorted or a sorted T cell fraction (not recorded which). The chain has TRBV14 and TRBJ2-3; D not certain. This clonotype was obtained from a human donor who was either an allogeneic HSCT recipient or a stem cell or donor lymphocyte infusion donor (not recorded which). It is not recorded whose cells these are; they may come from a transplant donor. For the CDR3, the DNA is TGTGCCAGCAGCCCGGTTTCCCTGGCAGATACGCAGTATTTT. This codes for CASSPVSLADTQYF.